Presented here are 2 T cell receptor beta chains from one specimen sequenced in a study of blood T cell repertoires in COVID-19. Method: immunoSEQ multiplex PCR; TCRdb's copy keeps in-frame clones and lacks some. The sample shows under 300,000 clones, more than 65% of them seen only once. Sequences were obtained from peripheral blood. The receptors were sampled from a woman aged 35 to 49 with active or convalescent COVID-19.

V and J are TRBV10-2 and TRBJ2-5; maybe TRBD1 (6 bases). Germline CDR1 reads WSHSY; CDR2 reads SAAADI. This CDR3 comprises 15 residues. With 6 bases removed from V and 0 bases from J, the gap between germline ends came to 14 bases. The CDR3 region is CASRPLTGYQETQYF. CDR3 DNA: TGCGCCAGCAGACCCCTGACAGGCTACCAAGAGACCCAGTACTTC.

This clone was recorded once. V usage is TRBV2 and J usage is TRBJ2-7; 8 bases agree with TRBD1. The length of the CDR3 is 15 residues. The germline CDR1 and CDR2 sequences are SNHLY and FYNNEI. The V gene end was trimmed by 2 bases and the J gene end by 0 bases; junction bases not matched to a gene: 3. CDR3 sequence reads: CASSESTGASYEQYV. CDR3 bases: TGTGCCAGCAGTGAATCGACAGGGGCCTCCTACGAGCAGTACGTC.